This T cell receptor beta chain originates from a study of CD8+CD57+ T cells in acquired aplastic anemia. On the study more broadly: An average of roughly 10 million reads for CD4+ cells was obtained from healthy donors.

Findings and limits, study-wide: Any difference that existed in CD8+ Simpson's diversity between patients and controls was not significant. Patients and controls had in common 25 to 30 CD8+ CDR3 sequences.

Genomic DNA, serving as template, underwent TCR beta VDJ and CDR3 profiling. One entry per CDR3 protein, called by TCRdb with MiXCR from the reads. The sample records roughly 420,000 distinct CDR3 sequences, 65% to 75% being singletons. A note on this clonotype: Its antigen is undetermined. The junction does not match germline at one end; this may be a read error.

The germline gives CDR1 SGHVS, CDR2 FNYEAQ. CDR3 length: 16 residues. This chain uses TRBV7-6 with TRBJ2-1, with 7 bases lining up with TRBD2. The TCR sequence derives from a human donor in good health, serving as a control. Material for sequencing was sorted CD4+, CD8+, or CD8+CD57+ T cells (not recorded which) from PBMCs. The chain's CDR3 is CAGSLAGSSSYNEQFF. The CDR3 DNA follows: TGTGCCGGCAGCTTAGCGGGTTCGAGCTCCTACAATGAGCAGTTCTTC.